Following are 20 T cell receptor beta chains from one sample sequenced in a study of cytomegalovirus exposure and HLA in healthy donors. PCR amplification relied on 60 Vbeta primers (plus 13 Jbeta primers). Using immunoSEQ multiplex PCR, the repertoire was profiled, and TCRdb retains in-frame clones only, with some absent. The sample includes around 200,000 clones, about 75% of them seen just once. Input material: PBMCs. The receptors derive from a male donor in good health and CMV-seronegative.

The chain joins TRBV19 to TRBJ1-5; 9 bases map to TRBD1. Trimming took 1 base from V and 7 from J; bases not matched to a gene: 11. CDR3 length equals 17 residues. The germline gives CDR1 LNHDA, CDR2 SQIVND (reference sequence). CDR3 sequence (DNA): TGTGCCAGTAGTATAGTTCAGGGACAGGGAGGCAGCCAGCCCCAGCATTTT. Translating gives CASSIVQGQGGSQPQHF.

This rearrangement joins TRBV5-6 to TRBJ1-2, with D tentatively TRBD1 (6 bases). This CDR3 comprises 17 residues. Trimming took 0 bases from V and 8 from J, leaving 23 bases between them. The germline V gene encodes CDR1 SGHDT and CDR2 YYEEEE. The CDR3 reads CASSLANTGTLGRGYTF. Written as DNA, the CDR3 is TGTGCCAGCAGCTTGGCGAATACCGGGACATTAGGCCGCGGCTACACCTTC.

The J gene is TRBJ1-6, the V gene TRBV9; 7 bases match TRBD1. CDR3 length equals 15 residues. Germline CDR1 is SGDLS and CDR2 is YYNGEE. V gave up 0 bases and J gave up 8 bases; unmatched junction bases: 5. The CDR3 DNA reads as TGTGCCAGCAGCGTAGTAGGGGGCGAGGATTCACCCCTCCACTTT. It specifies CASSVVGGEDSPLHF.

The CDR3 loop reads CASSLGQKSNQPQHF. The CDR3 DNA reads as TGTGCCAGCAGCTTGGGACAGAAAAGCAATCAGCCCCAGCATTTT. V and J are TRBV7-9 and TRBJ1-5; 7 bases are a match to TRBD1. The J segment lost 1 base and the V segment lost 3 bases, leaving 3 bases of the junction unmatched. CDR3 size: 15 residues. CDR1 and CDR2 from the germline V gene are SEHNR and FQNEAQ (reference sequence).

The chain couples TRBV11-2 to TRBJ1-3; D is unclear. This CDR3 region has 12 residues. Between the trimmed V and J ends, which lost 8 bases and 8 bases, there was a span of 13 bases. Germline V gives CDR1 SGHAT, CDR2 FQNNGV. The CDR3 nucleotides are TGTGCCAGCCTAGTTTCGGGAGACACCATATATTTT. It codes for CASLVSGDTIYF.

CDR3 sequence: CASSMSGVENIQYF. The CDR3 DNA reads TGTGCCAGCAGCATGAGCGGGGTCGAAAACATTCAGTACTTC. The chain combines TRBV7-2 with TRBJ2-4, with TRBD2 matching over 7 bases. The length of the CDR3 is 14 residues. CDR1 and CDR2 from the germline V gene are SGHTA and FQGNSA. J was trimmed by 5 bases and V by 5 bases; bases with no gene match: 6.

In this sample, this clone turned up once. V is TRBV29-1 and J is TRBJ2-5, with 9 bases matching TRBD1. The J call is doubtful: the DNA matches TRBJ2-7 better. The germline gives CDR1 SQVTM, CDR2 ANQGSEA. The CDR3 contains 14 residues. CDR3: CSVDSGQGFHEQYF. The CDR3 DNA sequence: TGCAGCGTTGACTCGGGACAGGGTTTCCACGAGCAGTACTTC.

The chain links TRBV27 to TRBJ2-6; 7 bases fit TRBD1. The CDR3 totals 21 residues. Germline assignment: CDR1 MNHEY and CDR2 SMNVEV (reference sequence). V dropped 2 bases and J dropped 8; count of bases not matched to a gene: 24. This chain's CDR3 is CASSLTNIQGSPRMFPNVLTF. CDR3 bases: TGTGCCAGCAGTTTAACCAATATACAGGGGTCCCCTAGGATGTTTCCCAACGTCCTGACTTTC.

CDR3: CASSLTRDNEQFF. The CDR3 bases are TGTGCCAGCAGCTTAACTAGAGACAATGAGCAGTTCTTC. The chain combines TRBV7-2 with TRBJ2-1; TRBD2 might be the D (5 bases). This CDR3 is 13 amino acids long. Between the trimmed V and J ends, which lost 2 bases and 5 bases, there was a span of 7 bases. CDR1 SGHTA and CDR2 FQGNSA come from the germline V gene.

The rearrangement uses TRBV19 and TRBJ2-1; D is ambiguous. Germline loops: CDR1 LNHDA, CDR2 SQIVND (reference sequence). This CDR3 spans 14 amino acids. Deletions cut 3 bases from V and 2 bases from J, with 8 bases between. CDR3 sequence (DNA): TGTGCCAGTAGTATTGGGCTGACCTACAATGAGCAGTTCTTC. Its protein is CASSIGLTYNEQFF.

The V call is TRBV7-6, the J call TRBJ1-4, with 8 bases identical to TRBD1. The ends lost 2 bases at V and 4 bases at J; junction bases unmatched: 9. The V gene's germline CDR1 is SGHVS and CDR2 FNYEAQ. CDR3 size: 17 residues. The CDR3 nucleotides are TGTGCCAGCAGCTTATCTAGACAGGGGCTGGGTAATGAAAAACTGTTTTTT. Encoded protein: CASSLSRQGLGNEKLFF.

The chain employs TRBV27 and TRBJ2-3; 7 bases align to TRBD2. The V and J ends lost 6 bases and 6 bases, in that order; junction bases with no gene match: 12. Germline CDR1 is MNHEY and CDR2 is SMNVEV (reference sequence). The length of the CDR3 is 15 residues. CDR3 residues: CASSRGLGLSDTQYF. CDR3 nucleotide sequence: TGTGCCAGCAGCCGTGGACTAGGTCTCTCGGATACGCAGTATTTT.

The rearrangement uses TRBV29-1 and TRBJ2-5, with 7 bases that match TRBD1. Unmatched junction bases numbered 22, after V lost 7 bases and J lost 11 bases. Germline loops: CDR1 SQVTM, CDR2 ANQGSEA. CDR3 length equals 15 residues. CDR3 loop: CSATSGGGINVKQYF. For the CDR3, the DNA is TGCAGCGCAACCTCAGGGGGTGGTATTAATGTCAAGCAGTACTTC.

The V gene is TRBV2, the J gene TRBJ2-5, with 7 positions matching TRBD1. V trimming: 7 bases; J trimming: 1 base; junction bases outside the gene matches: 6. This CDR3 has 14 residues. CDR1 SNHLY and CDR2 FYNNEI come from the germline V gene. The CDR3 sequence: CASTVQGSQETQYF. The CDR3 DNA follows: TGTGCCAGCACTGTACAGGGGTCCCAAGAGACCCAGTACTTC.

The genes are TRBV9 and TRBJ1-2, with TRBD1 matching over 10 bases. The trim removed 0 bases at V and 7 bases at J, leaving 9 bases unmatched. CDR1 is SGDLS and CDR2 is YYNGEE in the germline V gene. The CDR3 is 16 amino acids. CDR3 region: CASSVAADRGRRGYTF. CDR3 DNA sequence: TGTGCCAGCAGCGTAGCGGCGGACAGGGGGAGACGTGGCTACACCTTC.

The chain employs TRBV12-5 and TRBJ2-5, with D possibly being TRBD1 (6 bases). The germline V gene has CDR1 LGHNT and CDR2 FRNRAP. Trimming cost V 1 base and J 4 bases, with 10 bases left between them. The CDR3 loop spans 14 amino acids. In nucleotides, the CDR3 is TGTGCTAGTGGTTTGGGAACAGGGTTAGAGACCCAGTACTTC. This encodes CASGLGTGLETQYF.

V usage is TRBV6-1 and J usage is TRBJ2-3; 10 bases are shared with TRBD2. Unmatched junction bases numbered 0, after V lost 0 bases and J lost 6 bases. Germline CDR1 and CDR2: MNHNS and SASEGT. This CDR3 contains 14 residues. The CDR3 region is CASSEASGGDTQYF. The CDR3 DNA sequence: TGTGCCAGCAGTGAAGCTAGCGGGGGGGATACGCAGTATTTT.

The CDR3 spells CASSLGSAGGRETQYF. DNA of the CDR3: TGTGCCAGCAGCTTGGGTTCAGCGGGGGGAAGGGAGACCCAGTACTTC. This sequence joins TRBV5-8 and TRBJ2-5; TRBD2 matches at 9 bases. J was trimmed by 5 bases and V by 0 bases; bases with no gene match: 8. This CDR3 is built from 16 residues. Germline V gene sequence: CDR1 SGHTS, CDR2 YDEGEE.

This clone occurred a few times. The chain carries TRBV9 and TRBJ1-1, with 7 bases aligning to TRBD1. The CDR3 is 17 amino acids. Germline CDR1 reads SGDLS; CDR2 reads YYNGEE. Trimming cost V 0 bases and J 2 bases; bases outside gene matches: 10. The CDR3 bases are TGTGCCAGCAGCGTAGAACCCCGACAGGGCGGAAACACTGAAGCTTTCTTT. Amino acids: CASSVEPRQGGNTEAFF.

This chain uses TRBV30 with TRBJ2-2; the match to TRBD1 covers 9 bases. The CDR3 spans 17 residues. With 6 bases clipped from V and 6 bases from J, the junction kept 17 bases outside the gene matches. Germline V gene sequence: CDR1 GTSNPN, CDR2 SVGIG (reference sequence). The CDR3, as DNA: TGTGCCTGCCAGGCCATTAAGGGGACAGGGAGGTCCGGGGAGCTGTTTTTT. Translating gives CACQAIKGTGRSGELFF.